The clone carrying this T cell receptor (beta chain) was detected ten times or more. What it binds is unknown. The sample comes from a study of T cell clonality in common variable immunodeficiency. Regarding the study as a whole: Fewer deletions and N-nucleotide insertions were reportedly seen in common variable immunodeficiency TCR beta sequences. The cause of increased CVID clonality remains unclear without subpopulation sequencing. TCRbeta clonality was increased in CVID versus healthy controls.

Equal genomic DNA amounts from CVID and control samples were sequenced. Repertoires were generated with immunoSEQ multiplex PCR, while TCRdb's copy carries only in-frame clones and drops some. Altogether 60,000 to 75,000 clones were found in the sample, and no singletons occur. The specimen sequenced was peripheral blood mononuclear cells. The sequence derives from a person between 18 and 75 years old in good health.

CDR3 region: CSAREASGPYEQYF. The DNA read from the CDR3 is TGCAGTGCTAGAGAGGCTAGCGGTCCCTACGAG. The chain carries TRBV20-1 and TRBJ2-7, with 7 bases that match TRBD2. The observed sequence ends 3 residues before the CDR3 terminus, with the missing tail filled in from the germline J gene. Germline V gene lookup returns CDR1 DFQATT and CDR2 SNEGSKA (reference sequence). V gave up 0 bases and J gave up 2 bases; unmatched junction bases: 4. The CDR3 is made up of 14 amino acids.